Below, one TCR beta chain is given with its context. The authors' processing: Estimated nucleated cell counts came from reference gene primer amplification. Repertoires were generated with immunoSEQ multiplex PCR, while TCRdb's copy carries only in-frame clones and drops some. That table gives V, J and clone size, and the DNA gave D and trimming. This table has about 60,000 clones, 70% to 90% appearing once. This record belongs to a study of blood T cell repertoires in COVID-19. The CDR3 covers 15 residues. The trim removed 7 bases at V and 4 bases at J, leaving 9 bases unmatched. Germline CDR1 is SGDLS and CDR2 is YYNGEE.

The sequence was obtained from a man aged 70 or older with acute or convalescent COVID-19. Sequencing was performed on peripheral blood. V usage is TRBV9 and J usage is TRBJ2-7; 12 bases line up with TRBD1. DNA for the CDR3: TGTGCCAGCTCCTATGGGACAGGGGGCCTTTACGAGCAGTACTTC. Its protein product is CASSYGTGGLYEQYF.